These 10 T cell receptor beta chains originate from one sample sequenced in a study of cytomegalovirus exposure and HLA in healthy donors. The PCR used 60 Vbeta and 13 Jbeta primers. Method: immunoSEQ multiplex PCR; TCRdb's copy keeps in-frame clones and lacks some. This table holds about 140,000 clones, over 75% found once. Material: PBMCs. Receptors originate from a female donor in good health and CMV-seronegative.

V gene TRBV28 combines with J gene TRBJ1-5, with 11 nucleotides matching TRBD1. This CDR3 is built from 15 residues. In germline, CDR1 is MDHEN, CDR2 SYDVKM. Unmatched junction bases numbered 7, after V lost 6 bases and J lost 6 bases. Here the CDR3 reads CASRRTGGRIQPQHF. In DNA, the CDR3 is TGTGCCAGCAGGAGGACAGGGGGCAGGATTCAGCCCCAGCATTTT.

This rearrangement joins TRBV28 to TRBJ2-1, with TRBD1 as a possible D gene (6 bases). V dropped 5 bases and J dropped 4 bases, with 18 bases sitting between them. Per germline, CDR1 MDHEN and CDR2 SYDVKM. The CDR3 sequence is 16 residues long. CDR3 bases: TGTGCCAGCAGTCCCCAAACAGGGTGGGGGTACAATGAGCAGTTCTTC. It specifies CASSPQTGWGYNEQFF.

Only a few counts were recorded for this clone. J is TRBJ1-5 and V is TRBV30; unclear D gene. The CDR3 consists of 13 residues. The germline gives CDR1 GTSNPN, CDR2 SVGIG (reference sequence). Trimming took off 2 bases at V and 5 bases at J, with 10 bases between the two ends. The CDR3 DNA reads as TGTGCCTGGAGTAGTTCGGGTCATCAGCCCCAGCATTTT. Amino acid sequence: CAWSSSGHQPQHF.

As for this clone: Other DNA sequences in this specimen translate into the identical CDR3. The chain carries TRBV27 and TRBJ2-2; possible D gene TRBD1, 5 bases. This CDR3 region has 12 residues. Germline V gene lookup returns CDR1 MNHEY and CDR2 SMNVEV (reference sequence). V lost 7 bases and J 5 bases, leaving 8 bases between the germline ends. In DNA form, the CDR3 reads TGTGCCAGCAAAGGGGAAACCGGGGAGCTGTTTTTT. Amino acid sequence: CASKGETGELFF.

The CDR3 loop reads CASRAGGTQYF. DNA for the CDR3: TGCGCCAGCAGGGCCGGGGGGACCCAGTACTTC. This chain connects TRBV5-1 to TRBJ2-5; tentative D call: TRBD2 (6 bases). Germline lookup yields CDR1 SGHRS and CDR2 YFSETQ. V was cut by 5 bases and J by 7 bases, with 9 bases left in between. There are 11 residues in the CDR3.

As for this clone: An end of the junction differs from the germline gene, which may be a read error. The chain carries TRBV6-5 and TRBJ1-1, with 7 bases fitting TRBD1. The CDR3 loop spans 15 amino acids. The germline CDR1 and CDR2 sequences are MNHEY and SVGAGI. Here the CDR3 DNA reads TGTGTCAGCAGGCCAGCGGGAGGTCAGGGACAGAAAGCTTTCTTT. Translating it yields CVSRPAGGQGQKAFF.

In this sample, this clone turned up once. V and J are TRBV6-5 and TRBJ1-3; possible D gene TRBD1, 6 bases. This CDR3 has 14 residues. V was trimmed by 8 bases and J by 4 bases, leaving 15 bases between them. From germline, CDR1 is MNHEY and CDR2 SVGAGI. The DNA of the CDR3 is TGTGCCAGCGGGACCACAGGGAACGGAAACACCATATATTTT. Translating it yields CASGTTGNGNTIYF.

The chain employs TRBV25-1 and TRBJ2-1, with 7 bases matching TRBD1. V was pared by 3 bases and J by 1 base, with 12 bases of the junction left unmatched. This CDR3 comprises 18 residues. Germline CDR1 MGHDK, CDR2 SYGVNS. The CDR3 coding sequence is TGTGCCAGCAGTGAGGACAAACAGGGGTTAATTTCCTACAATGAGCAGTTCTTC. Translating it yields CASSEDKQGLISYNEQFF.

This rearrangement joins TRBV6-5 to TRBJ2-1; TRBD1 matches 9 bases. The ends lost 5 bases at V and 6 bases at J; junction bases unmatched: 8. CDR1 and CDR2 from the germline V gene are MNHEY and SVGAGI. The CDR3 has 15 residues. CDR3 region: CASSLSTGGFNEQFF. The CDR3 DNA reads TGTGCCAGCAGTCTGTCGACAGGGGGATTCAATGAGCAGTTCTTC.

The genes are TRBV25-1 and TRBJ2-1, with D possibly being TRBD1 (5 bases). This CDR3 is 13 amino acids long. Germline values: CDR1 MGHDK, CDR2 SYGVNS. Trimming took off 4 bases at V and 7 bases at J, with 11 bases between the two ends. The CDR3 here is CASSGSGLNEQFF. The CDR3 DNA sequence: TGTGCCAGCAGTGGGTCAGGGTTGAATGAGCAGTTCTTC. The whole variable domain, remainder taken from reference TRBV25-1 and TRBJ2-1, is EADIYQTPRYLVIGTGKKITLECSQTMGHDKMYWYQQDPGMELHLIHYSYGVNSTEKGDLSSESTVSRIRTEHFPLTLESARPSHTSQYLCASSGSGLNEQFFGPGTRLTVL.